This T cell receptor (beta chain) was sequenced in a study of T cell changes during pregnancy in multiple sclerosis. Germline V gene sequence: CDR1 SGHVS, CDR2 FQNEAQ. The CDR3 length is 15 residues. J was trimmed by 1 base and V by 5 bases; bases with no gene match: 7. Generated by immunoSEQ multiplex PCR, the TCRdb table keeps only in-frame clones and is missing some. Of around 38,000 clones in the sample, approximately 92% are singletons; the top ten hold about 6.1%. The clonotype originates from a female donor with multiple sclerosis, enrolled in a pregnancy study. The source was CD8+ T cells from peripheral blood mononuclear cells, collected in the third trimester of pregnancy. The chain links TRBV7-8 to TRBJ1-1; TRBD1 agrees at 7 bases. The CDR3 loop is CASSPIGGSNTEAFF. CDR3 coding DNA: TGTGCCAGCAGCCCGATAGGGGGCTCGAACACTGAAGCTTTCTTT. Supplemented by reference TRBV7-8 and TRBJ1-1, the full variable domain reads GAGVSQSPRYKVAKRGQDVALRCDPISGHVSLFWYQQALGQGPEFLTYFQNEAQLDKSGLPSDRFFAERPEGSVSTLKIQRTQQEDSAVYLCASSPIGGSNTEAFFGQGTRLTVV.